This entry describes one TCR beta chain. As yet, its antigen is unknown. This sample is drawn from a study of cytomegalovirus exposure and HLA in healthy donors. Study outcomes and limitations: Listed as cytomegalovirus-associated were 150 or so TCR beta chains. The likely explanation for a cluster of highly shared sequence variants was sequencing artifact. V- and J-gene trimming of TCR beta was linked (in a later analysis) to a missense DCLRE1C variant. The study carried out a later analysis of TCR beta sequences. It associated some 15,000 of them with specific HLA alleles at a false discovery rate of 0.05.

Primers included in the PCR were 60 Vbeta and 13 Jbeta primers. Repertoires were generated with immunoSEQ multiplex PCR, while TCRdb's copy carries only in-frame clones and drops some. This table holds some 170,000 clones, around 77% found once. Trimming cost V 4 bases and J 1 base, with 11 bases left between them. Germline values: CDR1 MNHNS, CDR2 SASEGT. This CDR3 is 15 amino acids long. The rearrangement links TRBV6-1 to TRBJ1-5; D is possibly TRBD1 (5 bases). The sequence derives from a woman aged 35 to 49 in good health and CMV-seronegative. The specimen was PBMCs. CDR3 loop: CASSGGRVSNQPQHF. The CDR3 DNA reads as TGTGCCAGCAGTGGGGGCAGGGTAAGCAATCAGCCCCAGCATTTT.